The 28 T cell receptor beta chains below come from one sample, sequenced in a study of T cells of healthy individuals (dated by TCRdb to 2017 to 2018). Receptor amplification or capture employed 5' RACE. Sequencing was carried out with an Illumina MiSeq. Clones were called with MiXCR by TCRdb after fastp trimmed the public reads at Q25, and only in-frame beta chains were retained. Every CDR3 protein is listed once, alongside the most common genes and DNA of its rows. The sample table shows tens of thousands of distinct CDR3 sequences, and about a sixth are seen once. Jointly, the top ten make up about 4.3% of the sample. These receptors were taken from a human donor in good health.

This clonotype showed up many times. The V call is TRBV18, the J call TRBJ2-3; D assignment may be TRBD1 or TRBD2 (8 bases each). The CDR3 spans 17 residues. Germline V gene sequence: CDR1 KGHSH, CDR2 LQKENI. V lost 1 base and J 10 bases, leaving 24 bases between the germline ends. The CDR3 sequence is CASSPQSRGGRTGPQYF. The CDR3 DNA is TGTGCCAGCTCACCACAAAGTCGGGGGGGAAGGACAGGGCCGCAGTATTTT.

The chain combines TRBV12-3 or TRBV12-4 with TRBJ2-7; D may be TRBD1 (5 bases). V gave up 6 bases and J gave up 2 bases, with 11 bases separating them. The CDR3 sequence is 13 residues long. CDR3 DNA sequence: TGTGCCAGCAGCAAAGACAGCGCCTACGAGCAGTACTTC. Protein: CASSKDSAYEQYF.

Ten or more counts support this clonotype. The chain is built from TRBV7-2 and TRBJ2-7, with 7 bases aligning to TRBD1. Germline CDR1 SGHTA, CDR2 FQGNSA. V trimming: 1 base; J trimming: 6 bases; junction bases outside the gene matches: 6. The CDR3 loop spans 14 amino acids. The CDR3: CASSLGGTEVEQYF. CDR3 coding DNA: TGTGCCAGCAGCTTAGGAGGGACAGAAGTCGAGCAGTACTTC.

This clonotype showed up just once. The gene calls are TRBV6-5 and TRBJ2-7; D is possibly TRBD1 (6 bases). Trimming stripped 6 bases from V and 1 base from J, with 13 bases between. In germline, CDR1 is MNHEY, CDR2 SVGAGI. This CDR3 has 14 amino acids. The CDR3 nucleotides read TGTGCCAGCAGCCTCCGGACAGTTTCCTACGAGCAGTACTTC. As protein: CASSLRTVSYEQYF.

The CDR3 DNA is TGTGCCATCATTTTAGGGTCCTGGATTGAAGCTTTCTTT. Its translation is CAIILGSWIEAFF. The genes are TRBV6-1 and TRBJ1-1; D unresolved. The CDR3 loop spans 13 amino acids. Per germline, CDR1 MNHNS and CDR2 SASEGT. V gave up 10 bases and J gave up 7 bases, with 19 bases separating them.

This clonotype was seen many times. V usage is TRBV4-1 and J usage is TRBJ1-5; TRBD1 matches 8 bases. Trimming took 2 bases from V and 1 from J; bases not matched to a gene: 13. Germline V gene data show CDR1 as MGHRA and CDR2 as YSYEKL. The CDR3 runs to 19 residues. The CDR3 DNA sequence: TGCGCCAGCAGCCAACCAACGGACAGGGATATCGTAAGCAATCAGCCCCAGCATTTT. It is translated as CASSQPTDRDIVSNQPQHF.

The rearrangement links TRBV10-3 to TRBJ2-7; D perhaps matches TRBD1 (6 bases). The germline CDR1 and CDR2 sequences are ENHRY and SYGVKD. Trimming removed 3 bases from V and 1 base from J, with 10 bases in between. The CDR3 totals 14 residues. The CDR3 DNA follows: TGTGCCATCAGTGACAGGGGCTCGTCCTACGAGCAGTACTTC. It encodes CAISDRGSSYEQYF.

This clonotype was counted many times. The rearrangement uses TRBV4-3 and TRBJ2-7; D is unresolved. CDR1 and CDR2 from the germline V gene are LGHNA and YSLEER. V dropped 1 base and J dropped 2 bases, with 9 bases sitting between them. The CDR3 contains 14 residues. The CDR3 nucleotides are TGCGCCAGCAGCCAAGCCGTCAGCCCCTACGAGCAGTACTTC. It codes for CASSQAVSPYEQYF.

This clonotype was seen repeatedly, ten times or more. J is TRBJ2-1 and V is TRBV12-3 or TRBV12-4; D gene ambiguous. The V and J ends lost 3 bases and 3 bases respectively, with 9 bases between them. This CDR3 comprises 14 residues. CDR3 protein: CASSFLSGYNEQFF. The CDR3 nucleotides are TGTGCCAGCAGTTTTTTATCCGGCTACAATGAGCAGTTCTTC.

This clonotype was observed at least ten times. This chain links TRBV5-1 with TRBJ2-3, with a weak D call TRBD1 (6 bases). The CDR3 is 16 residues long. Deletions cut 3 bases from V and 0 bases from J, with 14 bases between. The germline V gene has CDR1 SGHRS and CDR2 YFSETQ. The CDR3 spells CASSWLDSTSTDTQYF. The CDR3 DNA sequence: TGCGCCAGCAGCTGGCTGGACAGCACTAGCACAGATACGCAGTATTTT.

This clonotype is medium-sized in the sample. CDR3 sequence: CASRVRDRGQSPLHF. In DNA, the CDR3 is TGTGCCAGCAGGGTTAGGGACAGGGGTCAATCACCCCTCCACTTT. The chain employs TRBV28 and TRBJ1-6; 10 positions match TRBD1. The CDR3 covers 15 residues. Germline V gene sequence: CDR1 MDHEN, CDR2 SYDVKM. The junction had 9 bases not matched to a gene; V was cut back by 6 bases and J by 10 bases.

V and J are TRBV28 and TRBJ1-2, with 9 positions matching TRBD1. This CDR3 comprises 15 residues. Germline V CDR1 and CDR2: MDHEN, SYDVKM. V shed 1 base, J shed 4 bases, and the junction held 4 bases outside the gene matches. CDR3 protein: CASSLLGTGLYGYTF. The CDR3 DNA sequence: TGTGCCAGCAGTTTATTAGGGACAGGGCTCTATGGCTACACCTTC.

J is TRBJ2-1 and V is TRBV12-3 or TRBV12-4; perhaps D is TRBD1 or TRBD2 (6 bases each). The CDR3 length is 14 residues. V was clipped by 8 bases and J by 4 bases, with 15 bases between them. CDR3 residues: CASVLGGPYNEQFF. The CDR3 nucleotides are TGTGCCAGCGTCCTGGGGGGCCCGTACAATGAGCAGTTCTTC.

This clonotype was counted ten times or more. V is TRBV12-3 or TRBV12-4 and J is TRBJ1-3, with TRBD1 as a possible D gene (5 bases). V was clipped by 7 bases and J by 0 bases, with 13 bases between them. The CDR3 runs to 15 residues. The chain's CDR3 is CASTRQSPSGNTIYF. The CDR3 DNA reads as TGTGCCAGCACTAGACAGTCCCCCTCTGGAAACACCATATATTTT.

The J gene is TRBJ2-1, the V gene TRBV5-6; D is undetermined. Germline lookup yields CDR1 SGHDT and CDR2 YYEEEE. The CDR3 has 15 residues. Trimming pared 5 bases from V and 2 bases from J, leaving 14 bases between. CDR3 region: CASSEAAYPYNEQFF. In DNA, the CDR3 is TGTGCCAGCAGTGAGGCCGCTTACCCCTACAATGAGCAGTTCTTC. The full variable domain, rest sourced from reference TRBV5-6 and TRBJ2-1, is DAGVTQSPTHLIKTRGQQVTLRCSPKSGHDTVSWYQQALGQGPQFIFQYYEEEERQRGNFPDRFSGHQFPNYSSELNVNALLLGDSALYLCASSEAAYPYNEQFFGPGTRLTVL.

The chain has TRBV12-3 or TRBV12-4 and TRBJ1-1; D gene ambiguous. This CDR3 region has 13 residues. Trimming shortened V by 1 base and J by 5 bases, and 8 bases separated the two germline ends. The CDR3 DNA follows: TGTGCCAGCAGTTTAGGGTGGGGTACTGAAGCTTTCTTT. This translates into CASSLGWGTEAFF.

This clonotype was observed a handful of times. The V and J genes are TRBV7-9 and TRBJ1-2, with TRBD1 matching over 9 bases. CDR1 and CDR2 (germline): SEHNR, FQNEAQ (reference sequence). CDR3 length equals 15 residues. Losses at the gene ends were 6 bases for V and 4 bases for J; bases not matched to a gene: 9. The CDR3 sequence is CASRDNRGRVYGYTF. DNA for the CDR3: TGTGCCAGCAGAGATAACAGGGGGCGCGTCTATGGCTACACCTTC.

This clonotype was counted ten times or more. The J gene is TRBJ2-7, the V gene TRBV4-1, with 7 bases identical to TRBD2. The CDR3 runs to 13 residues. Germline CDR1 and CDR2: MGHRA and YSYEKL. Trimming at V came to 8 bases and at J to 4 bases, leaving 8 bases not matched to a gene. The CDR3 nucleotides read TGCGCCAGCGGCAGACTAGCCGGTTACGAGCAGTACTTC. This gives the protein CASGRLAGYEQYF.

The V gene is TRBV7-9, the J gene TRBJ1-2, with 9 positions matching TRBD1. V trimming: 5 bases; J trimming: 7 bases; junction bases outside the gene matches: 8. Per germline, CDR1 SEHNR and CDR2 FQNEAQ (reference sequence). The CDR3 is 14 residues long. In nucleotides, the CDR3 is TGTGCCAGCAGCCGGGCCGGGACAGGGATTGGCTACACCTTC. Translating it yields CASSRAGTGIGYTF.

V usage is TRBV29-1 and J usage is TRBJ1-6; 7 nucleotides align to TRBD1. The CDR3 contains 15 residues. V dropped 2 bases and J dropped 2; count of bases not matched to a gene: 3. Germline CDR1 reads SQVTM; CDR2 reads ANQGSEA. The CDR3 protein is CSVEHRGPYNSPLHF. The CDR3 DNA sequence: TGCAGCGTTGAACACAGGGGCCCCTATAATTCACCCCTCCACTTT. The full variable domain, with the rest looked up from reference TRBV29-1 and TRBJ1-6, is SAVISQKPSRDICQRGTSLTIQCQVDSQVTMMFWYRQQPGQSLTLIATANQGSEATYESGFVIDKFPISRPNLTFSTLTVSNMSPEDSSIYLCSVEHRGPYNSPLHFGNGTRLTVT.

In this sample, this clonotype turned up a few times. The chain couples TRBV25-1 to TRBJ2-1; no reliable D call. V lost 3 bases, J lost 4 bases, and 13 bases lay in between. The CDR3 loop spans 15 amino acids. CDR1 and CDR2 (germline): MGHDK, SYGVNS. The CDR3 DNA follows: TGTGCCAGCAGTGATCAGAGGTCTGCTTACAATGAGCAGTTCTTC. Its translation: CASSDQRSAYNEQFF.

This clonotype was counted between two and nine times. The V gene is TRBV5-1, the J gene TRBJ2-3; a weak D match, TRBD1 (5 bases). Germline V CDR1 and CDR2: SGHRS, YFSETQ. This CDR3 is 15 amino acids long. Between the trimmed V and J ends, which lost 5 bases and 6 bases, there was a span of 19 bases. The CDR3: CASRDMGRALDTQYF. The CDR3 region has the DNA TGCGCCAGCAGGGACATGGGCAGGGCCTTGGATACGCAGTATTTT.

In DNA, the CDR3 is TGTGCCAGCAGCGTAGAAGTTGAGTGGGCCAGGGTTTGCGATCAGCCCCAGCATTTT. It encodes CASSVEVEWARVCDQPQHF. The chain couples TRBV9 to TRBJ1-5, with D perhaps matching TRBD1 (5 bases). Trimming pared 0 bases from V and 5 bases from J, leaving 24 bases between. The CDR3 has 19 amino acids. In germline, CDR1 is SGDLS, CDR2 YYNGEE.

This clonotype was observed at least ten times. V is TRBV5-1 and J is TRBJ1-2; D gene ambiguous. Trimming pared 5 bases from V and 3 bases from J, leaving 8 bases between. This CDR3 contains 12 residues. In germline, CDR1 is SGHRS, CDR2 YFSETQ. The CDR3 loop reads CASSGWDYGYTF. As DNA, the CDR3 is TGCGCCAGCAGTGGCTGGGACTATGGCTACACCTTC.

Ten or more counts support this clonotype. The CDR3 reads CASSLRQGLSPLHF. CDR3 DNA sequence: TGTGCCAGCAGTCTCAGACAGGGTCTGTCACCCCTCCACTTT. The chain has TRBV12-3 or TRBV12-4 and TRBJ1-6; 7 bases match TRBD1. J gave up 10 bases and V 5 bases, and 8 bases lay outside the gene matches. The CDR3 spans 14 residues.

This clonotype was counted at least ten times. V gene TRBV20-1 combines with J gene TRBJ1-6, with TRBD1 matching 7 bases. Germline-derived CDR1 and CDR2 are DFQATT and SNEGSKA (reference sequence). This CDR3 has 13 amino acids. V was clipped by 5 bases and J by 5 bases; unmatched bases: 3. The CDR3 coding sequence is TGCAGTGCTGGGACAGAGAATAATTCACCCCTCCACTTT. It encodes CSAGTENNSPLHF.

This clonotype has only a few counts. The chain joins TRBV4-3 to TRBJ2-3; D possibly corresponds to TRBD1 (7 bases). V lost 1 base to trimming and J lost 5 bases, with 10 bases between them. This CDR3 is built from 14 residues. Germline CDR1 LGHNA, CDR2 YSLEER. The CDR3 sequence is CASSQGQGGDTQYF. The CDR3, as DNA: TGCGCCAGCAGCCAAGGACAGGGAGGAGATACGCAGTATTTT.

This chain joins TRBV7-2 and TRBJ2-7; TRBD1 is a possible D gene (6 bases). Germline CDR1 and CDR2: SGHTA and FQGNSA. CDR3 length: 13 amino acids. With 0 bases removed from V and 6 bases from J, the gap between germline ends came to 9 bases. CDR3 DNA: TGTGCCAGCAGCTTAGCCTTGGACAGCGAGCAGTACTTC. It yields the protein CASSLALDSEQYF.